This T cell receptor beta chain was observed in a study of post-analysis software for immune sequencing data. Findings and limits, study-wide: With F measure, samples from one preparation batch clustered together strongly. Significantly lower normalized Chao1 diversity was found in patients with multiple sclerosis relative to controls. Higher frequency in patients than in controls was seen for several TRBV segments, with TRBV5-6, TRBV5-1 and TRBV20-1 among them.

This clonotype turned up a few times. Its matching antigen is unknown. TCR beta cDNA libraries had unique molecular identifiers. T cells, about 0.9 to 10 million of them, yielded some 540,000 cDNA molecules. Using its own MiXCR run on the PCR reads, TCRdb lists one record per CDR3 protein. The sample holds hundreds of thousands of distinct CDR3 sequences, 25% to 30% seen once. The V end lost 6 bases, the J end lost 8 bases, and 14 bases lay between the germline ends. Germline V gene sequence: CDR1 DFQATT, CDR2 SNEGSKA (reference sequence). The CDR3 is made up of 12 amino acids. The chain uses TRBV20-1 and TRBJ2-4; TRBD1 is a possible D gene (6 bases). Sequenced sample: blood. This receptor was obtained from a girl aged 5-17 years with multiple sclerosis. Written as DNA, the CDR3 is TGCAGTGCAGATACAGGGTTTGACATTCAGTACTTC. It specifies CSADTGFDIQYF.